The rows below give T cell receptor beta chains drawn from one sample of a study of cytomegalovirus exposure and HLA in healthy donors. Profiling relied on immunoSEQ multiplex PCR, and the TCRdb table lists in-frame clones only, not all of them. The sample has some 110,000 clones; around 80% are singletons. The sample was PBMCs. The source of these receptors is a woman younger than 45 in good health and CMV-seronegative. Both conserved end residues are part of each CDR3. D genes are given only for firm matches. Size is stated for part of the rows, as once, few or many counts, or as a class when the clone is expanded.

clone size	V gene	D gene	J gene	CDR3 DNA	CDR3 protein
once	TRBV5-6	TRBD1	TRBJ2-2	TGTGCCAGCAGCTCACGGACCAGGGGGCTTAATGAAGGCGGGGAGCTGTTTTTT	CASSSRTRGLNEGGELFF
-	TRBV2	-	TRBJ2-7	TGTGCCAGCGGGCCACAATACGAGCAGTACTTC	CASGPQYEQYF
-	TRBV30	-	TRBJ1-3	TGTGCCTGGTGTTTTCCGGGAATGTCTGGAAACACCATATATTTT	CAWCFPGMSGNTIYF
few	TRBV29-1	TRBD1	TRBJ1-2	TGCAGCGTTGAACGCAGGGACAGCGCTAACTATGGCTACACCTTC	CSVERRDSANYGYTF
-	TRBV6-4	-	TRBJ1-2	TGTGCCAGCAGCGATCCGGGACACTGGTGGGGCTACACCTTC	CASSDPGHWWGYTF
few	TRBV21-1	-	TRBJ1-1	TGTGCCAGCAGCATAAGACACCACACTGAAGCTTTCTTT	CASSIRHHTEAFF
-	TRBV6-4	TRBD2	TRBJ2-1	TGTGCCAGCAGTGAGGACGGATGGACTAGCGGCTACAATGAGCAGTTCTTC	CASSEDGWTSGYNEQFF
-	TRBV5-5	-	TRBJ2-5	TGTGCCAGCAGCTTGATTGGACAGTACCAAGAGACCCAGTACTTC	CASSLIGQYQETQYF
-	TRBV15	-	TRBJ1-4	TGTGCCACCAGCACCGGAGTAGGTTATGAAAAACTGTTTTTT	CATSTGVGYEKLFF
-	TRBV15	TRBD2	TRBJ2-7	TGTGCCACCAATAGCGGGAGGTGGGGGGAGCAGTACTTC	CATNSGRWGEQYF
-	TRBV4-2	TRBD2	TRBJ2-3	TGTGCCAGCAGCCAGATGGGGGGGACCCAACTAGTGAAGTCCCCAGATACGCAGTATTTT	CASSQMGGTQLVKSPDTQYF
-	TRBV5-5	-	TRBJ2-7	TGTGCCAGCAGCTGGGGGGTTTTGGGGACCTACGAGCAGTACTTC	CASSWGVLGTYEQYF
once	TRBV6-1	TRBD1	TRBJ1-2	TGTGCCAGCAGTGGGGGGGACAGGGGTTATGGCTACACCTTC	CASSGGDRGYGYTF
-	TRBV5-4	TRBD1	TRBJ2-7	TGTGCCAGCAGCTTGGGACAGGGGTTCGACGAGCAGTACTTC	CASSLGQGFDEQYF
-	TRBV11-3	TRBD2	TRBJ2-3	TGTGCCAGCAGCTTAGATAAATTGGGCGGGGGGTCAGATACGCAGTATTTT	CASSLDKLGGGSDTQYF
-	TRBV7-2	-	TRBJ1-1	TGTGCCAGCACCTATCCCGGGGCTTTCTTT	CASTYPGAFF
once	TRBV5-1	TRBD1	TRBJ2-1	TGCGCCAGCAGCTGGGGACAGGGGGCGAACAATGAGCAGTTCTTC	CASSWGQGANNEQFF
-	TRBV28	TRBD1	TRBJ1-3	TGTGCCGGCAGTTTATATAGCCCCCGGACAGGGAGTGGAAACACCATATATTTT	CAGSLYSPRTGSGNTIYF
once	TRBV5-6	TRBD2	TRBJ2-5	TGTGCCAGCAGCAAACGACTAGCGGGTCAAGAGACCCAGTACTTC	CASSKRLAGQETQYF
-	TRBV4-1	-	TRBJ2-7	TGCGCCAGCAGCCAAGATAAAGGGGGAGCAGACGAGCAGTACTTC	CASSQDKGGADEQYF
-	TRBV27	-	TRBJ2-3	TGTGCCAGCAGTCTACAACAGGGATCCACAGATACGCAGTATTTT	CASSLQQGSTDTQYF
-	TRBV6-4	TRBD1	TRBJ2-2	TGTGCCAGCAGTGACTCTATAGGGACAGGGGCCGGGGAGCTGTTTTTT	CASSDSIGTGAGELFF
many	TRBV6-1	TRBD2	TRBJ2-3	TGTGCCAGCAGTGGACTAGCGGGGGGGCCAGATACGCAGTATTTT	CASSGLAGGPDTQYF
-	TRBV5-1	TRBD2	TRBJ2-5	TGCGCCAGCAGCCCGACGGGGGGAGAGACCCAGTACTTC	CASSPTGGETQYF
-	TRBV9	-	TRBJ2-1	TGTGCCAGCAGCGTAGGTCAGGGGTCCTACAATGAGCAGTTCTTC	CASSVGQGSYNEQFF
few	TRBV7-2	-	TRBJ2-7	TGTGCCAGCGCCCAAGGGGGCGGGGGGTTTTACGAGCAGTACTTC	CASAQGGGGFYEQYF
-	TRBV2	TRBD1	TRBJ1-4	TGTGCCAGCAGTGGGCAGACAGGGGGAGGGGAAAAACTGTTTTTT	CASSGQTGGGEKLFF
-	TRBV6-5	-	TRBJ2-3	TGTGCCAGCAGTCAGTCCCCTTACGGCACAGATACGCAGTATTTT	CASSQSPYGTDTQYF
-	TRBV11-1	TRBD2	TRBJ2-1	TGTGCCAGCAGCCCATCAGGACTAGACTCCTACAATGAGCAGTTCTTC	CASSPSGLDSYNEQFF
-	TRBV6-1	-	TRBJ1-1	TGTGCCAGCCGGGAAAACACTGAAGCTTTCTTT	CASRENTEAFF
few	TRBV5-1	TRBD1	TRBJ1-4	TGCGCCAGCAGCCCCCGGGGGACAGCAACTAATGAAAAACTGTTTTTT	CASSPRGTATNEKLFF
-	TRBV6-5	TRBD1	TRBJ1-5	TGTGCCAGCAGTAGGACAGGGCACAATCAGCCCCAGCATTTT	CASSRTGHNQPQHF
-	TRBV7-8	-	TRBJ2-7	TGTGCCAGCAGCGACAGGCGGATTAGCTCCTACGAGCAGTACTTC	CASSDRRISSYEQYF
-	TRBV18	TRBD2	TRBJ2-1	TGTGCCAGCTCACATCCGGGACTAGCGGGAAATGAGCAGTTCTTC	CASSHPGLAGNEQFF
-	TRBV6-5	TRBD2	TRBJ2-5	TGTGCCACCCTAGCGGGGGGGCAAGAGACCCAGTACTTC	CATLAGGQETQYF
once	TRBV27	-	TRBJ1-5	TGTGCCAGCAGTTTAAACCCCAGTTTGAATCAGCCCCAGCATTTT	CASSLNPSLNQPQHF
-	TRBV12-5	TRBD2	TRBJ2-7	TGTGCTAGTGGCCCTTCCCGGACTAGCGGGGGTGCCCAGCAGTACTTC	CASGPSRTSGGAQQYF
few	TRBV19	-	TRBJ1-1	TGTGCCAGTCCTTCCCGGGGAGGGGCAGCTTTCTTT	CASPSRGGAAFF
-	TRBV27	TRBD1	TRBJ2-5	TGTGCCAGCAGATCTTTGACAGGGAAGGATAGGGAGACCCAGTACTTC	CASRSLTGKDRETQYF
-	TRBV7-9	TRBD1	TRBJ2-5	TGTGCCAGCAGCTTAATGGGCAGGGGACAGGGAGAGACCCAGTACTTC	CASSLMGRGQGETQYF
few	TRBV27	-	TRBJ1-1	TGTGCCAGCAGCATTGCCGGGGGGCAAACTGAAGCTTTCTTT	CASSIAGGQTEAFF
-	TRBV14	-	TRBJ2-5	TGTGCCAGCAGCCACTATGAGACCCAGTACTTC	CASSHYETQYF
-	TRBV7-8	TRBD1	TRBJ1-3	TGTGCCAGCAGCTTATGGGACGGGACAGGGGGCTCTGGAAACACCATATATTTT	CASSLWDGTGGSGNTIYF
-	TRBV27	-	TRBJ1-5	TGTGCCAGCAGTTATCAGGGTGGCAATCAGCCCCAGCATTTT	CASSYQGGNQPQHF
-	TRBV5-1	TRBD1	TRBJ2-3	TGCGCCAGCAGCCCCCGACAGGGTTCAGATACGCAGTATTTT	CASSPRQGSDTQYF